Each of the 12 T cell receptor beta chains below was sequenced from the same sample in a study of blood T cell repertoires in COVID-19. Data came from immunoSEQ multiplex PCR; TCRdb stores just in-frame clones and leaves some out. The data contain 150,000 to 200,000 clones, about four fifths of them singletons. Sequencing was done on a sample of peripheral blood. All receptors derive from a woman at least 80 years old with COVID-19, enrolled during active disease.

V usage is TRBV28 and J usage is TRBJ2-1; 9 bases agree with TRBD2. V shed 6 bases, J shed 9 bases, and the junction held 6 bases outside the gene matches. This CDR3 is 13 amino acids long. Germline assignment: CDR1 MDHEN and CDR2 SYDVKM. In DNA form, the CDR3 reads TGTGCCAGCAGACGGTTTAGCGGGAGTGAGCAGTTCTTC. As protein: CASRRFSGSEQFF. Supplemented by reference TRBV28 and TRBJ2-1, the full variable domain reads DVKVTQSSRYLVKRTGEKVFLECVQDMDHENMFWYRQDPGLGLRLIYFSYDVKMKEKGDIPEGYSVSREKKERFSLILESASTNQTSMYLCASRRFSGSEQFFGPGTRLTVL.

This clone was found a few times. The rearrangement links TRBV2 to TRBJ1-5; maybe TRBD1 (5 bases). Deletions cut 5 bases from V and 5 bases from J, with 10 bases between. CDR1 SNHLY and CDR2 FYNNEI come from the germline V gene. The CDR3 length is 13 residues. DNA of the CDR3: TGTGCCAGCAGTACACAGGCAGATCAGCCCCAGCATTTT. This codes for CASSTQADQPQHF.

This clone occurred once. This chain uses TRBV7-2 with TRBJ2-1; TRBD1 aligns across 9 bases. This CDR3 region has 16 residues. Germline V gives CDR1 SGHTA, CDR2 FQGNSA. Trimming took 2 bases from V and 3 from J; bases not matched to a gene: 5. The CDR3 coding sequence is TGTGCCAGCAGCTTACGGACAGGGGTAAGCTACAATGAGCAGTTCTTC. Encoded protein: CASSLRTGVSYNEQFF.

J is TRBJ2-1 and V is TRBV7-9, with a possible D match to TRBD2 (5 bases). CDR1 and CDR2 from the germline V gene are SEHNR and FQNEAQ (reference sequence). The V end lost 5 bases, the J end lost 8 bases, and 13 bases lay between the germline ends. The CDR3 loop spans 13 amino acids. Here the CDR3 reads CASSPDWADEQFF. The CDR3 DNA is TGTGCCAGCAGCCCGGACTGGGCGGATGAGCAGTTCTTC. Full variable domain (outside the CDR3, taken from reference TRBV7-9 and TRBJ2-1): DTGVSQNPRHKITKRGQNVTFRCDPISEHNRLYWYRQTLGQGPEFLTYFQNEAQLEKSRLLSDRFSAERPKGSFSTLEIQRTEQGDSAMYLCASSPDWADEQFFGPGTRLTVL.

The chain joins TRBV6-5 to TRBJ1-6, with 9 bases fitting TRBD1. Germline values: CDR1 MNHEY, CDR2 SVGAGI. This CDR3 has 15 residues. After removal of 6 bases from V and 13 bases from J, the junction contained 13 bases not matched to a gene. The CDR3 nucleotides are TGTGCCAGCAGCCTAACCGGGACAGGGACATCGCCCCTCCACTTT. It codes for CASSLTGTGTSPLHF.

This clone was recorded a few times. This rearrangement joins TRBV3-1 (or the pseudogene TRBV3-2) to TRBJ1-6; TRBD1 might be the D (6 bases). Germline CDR1 LGHDT, CDR2 YNNKEL (reference sequence). Between the trimmed V and J ends, which lost 6 bases and 7 bases, there was a span of 10 bases. CDR3 size: 13 residues. CDR3 in amino acids: CASRQGRNSPLHF. CDR3 DNA sequence: TGTGCCAGCAGACAGGGACGAAATTCACCCCTCCACTTT.

The chain employs TRBV3-1 (or the pseudogene TRBV3-2) and TRBJ2-2; no firm D call. Per germline, CDR1 LGHDT and CDR2 YNNKEL (reference sequence). Trimming took off 0 bases at V and 1 base at J, with 6 bases between the two ends. This CDR3 comprises 15 residues. The CDR3, as DNA: TGTGCCAGCAGCCAAGATTCCGGGAACACCGGGGAGCTGTTTTTT. Protein product: CASSQDSGNTGELFF.

The rearrangement joins TRBV6-5 to TRBJ1-3, with D unclear. The CDR3 length is 14 residues. V was pared by 7 bases and J by 1 base, with 11 bases between. Looked up from germline, CDR1 is MNHEY and CDR2 is SVGAGI. CDR3 region: CASITDLSGNTIYF. CDR3 nucleotides: TGTGCCAGCATTACGGACTTATCTGGAAACACCATATATTTT.

V usage is TRBV29-1 and J usage is TRBJ1-3; D is unclear. Germline CDR1 is SQVTM and CDR2 is ANQGSEA. The CDR3 runs 13 residues. V was shortened by 1 base and J by 4 bases, with 8 bases between the two germline ends. CDR3 nucleotides: TGCAGCGTTGAAGTATCCTCCGGAAACACCATATATTTT. It specifies CSVEVSSGNTIYF. Together with reference TRBV29-1 and TRBJ1-3, the CDR3 gives the full variable domain: SAVISQKPSRDICQRGTSLTIQCQVDSQVTMMFWYRQQPGQSLTLIATANQGSEATYESGFVIDKFPISRPNLTFSTLTVSNMSPEDSSIYLCSVEVSSGNTIYFGEGSWLTVV.

The genes are TRBV5-1 and TRBJ2-3; no firm D call. Per germline, CDR1 SGHRS and CDR2 YFSETQ. CDR3 length: 14 amino acids. Trimming took 1 base from V and 6 from J, leaving 12 bases between them. The CDR3 DNA reads as TGCGCCAGCAGCTTGATGGTAGCCTTGGATACGCAGTATTTT. It is translated as CASSLMVALDTQYF.

In this sample, this clone turned up many times. This chain joins TRBV5-1 and TRBJ1-3, with D perhaps TRBD1 (5 bases). The germline gives CDR1 SGHRS, CDR2 YFSETQ. The V and J ends lost 2 bases and 8 bases respectively, with 11 bases between them. The length of the CDR3 is 13 residues. DNA for the CDR3: TGCGCCAGCAGCTTTCAGGGAGGAGACACCATATATTTT. Encoded protein: CASSFQGGDTIYF.

The chain uses TRBV2 and TRBJ2-3; 9 nucleotides agree with TRBD2. CDR1 is SNHLY and CDR2 is FYNNEI in the germline V gene. This CDR3 comprises 17 residues. With V trimmed by 6 bases and J by 0 bases, 10 bases remained unmatched. The DNA for the CDR3 is TGTGCCAGCAGATATAGCGGGAGAGGGACTAGCACAGATACGCAGTATTTT. Amino acids: CASRYSGRGTSTDTQYF. The full variable domain, its missing parts supplied by reference TRBV2 and TRBJ2-3, is EPEVTQTPSHQVTQMGQEVILRCVPISNHLYFYWYRQILGQKVEFLVSFYNNEISEKSEIFDDQFSVERPDGSNFTLKIRSTKLEDSAMYFCASRYSGRGTSTDTQYFGPGTRLTVL.